The 9 T cell receptor beta chains below come from one sample, sequenced in a study of T cell responses to AZD1222 COVID-19 vaccine. Generated by immunoSEQ multiplex PCR, the TCRdb table keeps only in-frame clones and is missing some. Among tens of thousands of clones listed, about 86% were seen once. This specimen consisted of peripheral blood, obtained on day 0 of AZD1222 vaccination. The receptors derive from an adult in good health.

The V call is TRBV3-1 (or the pseudogene TRBV3-2), the J call TRBJ2-1, with TRBD2 matching 11 bases. The V gene's germline CDR1 is LGHDT and CDR2 YNNKEL (reference sequence). V was pared by 0 bases and J by 5 bases, with 6 bases of the junction left unmatched. The CDR3 is 17 amino acids. CDR3 loop: CASSQDRLAGGNNEQFF. In DNA form, the CDR3 reads TGTGCCAGCAGCCAAGACAGGCTAGCGGGAGGAAACAATGAGCAGTTCTTC.

V usage is TRBV7-3 and J usage is TRBJ2-3, with D possibly TRBD2 on 5 matching bases. The CDR3 has 13 amino acids. From germline, CDR1 is SGHTA and CDR2 FQGTGA. V was cut by 2 bases and J by 7 bases, with 10 bases left in between. In DNA form, the CDR3 reads TGTGCCAGCAGCTTAGTGCCCGGGAATACGCAGTATTTT. It codes for CASSLVPGNTQYF. Using reference TRBV7-3 and TRBJ2-3 for the parts outside the CDR3, the full variable domain is GAGVSQTPSNKVTEKGKYVELRCDPISGHTALYWYRQSLGQGPEFLIYFQGTGAADDSGLPNDRFFAVRPEGSVSTLKIQRTERGDSAVYLCASSLVPGNTQYFGPGTRLTVL.

The chain couples TRBV2 to TRBJ2-7; tentative D call: TRBD1 (5 bases). This CDR3 is 12 amino acids long. The germline gives CDR1 SNHLY, CDR2 FYNNEI. Trimming removed 7 bases from V and 8 bases from J, with 15 bases in between. The CDR3 DNA follows: TGTGCCAGCAATTTCGCAGGGTCGCAGCAGTACTTC. Encoded protein: CASNFAGSQQYF. Filled out from reference TRBV2 and TRBJ2-7, the complete variable domain reads EPEVTQTPSHQVTQMGQEVILRCVPISNHLYFYWYRQILGQKVEFLVSFYNNEISEKSEIFDDQFSVERPDGSNFTLKIRSTKLEDSAMYFCASNFAGSQQYFGPGTRLTVT.

To note about this clone: One end of the junction does not line up with germline, which may come from a read error. The CDR3 DNA reads as TGTGCCAGCACCTTAGGACAGGATGGCTACACCTTC. It specifies CASTLGQDGYTF. V usage is TRBV7-2 and J usage is TRBJ1-2; 7 bases align to TRBD1. Germline V CDR1 and CDR2: SGHTA, FQGNSA. The CDR3 contains 12 residues.

The chain recombines TRBV2 with TRBJ2-2; 9 bases are shared with TRBD2. CDR3 length: 15 amino acids. J gave up 6 bases and V 3 bases, and 5 bases lay outside the gene matches. In germline, CDR1 is SNHLY, CDR2 FYNNEI. CDR3 amino acids: CASSELAGSPGELFF. The CDR3 DNA sequence: TGTGCCAGCAGTGAGCTAGCGGGATCTCCCGGGGAGCTGTTTTTT.

This rearrangement joins TRBV18 to TRBJ1-5; D is possibly TRBD1 (5 bases). The germline V and J ends were trimmed by 3 bases and 0 bases, with 12 bases remaining between them. Germline V CDR1 and CDR2: KGHSH, LQKENI. The CDR3 sequence is 16 residues long. The DNA for the CDR3 is TGTGCCAGCTCACCGGGGGTCCCCCTTAGCAATCAGCCCCAGCATTTT. Its protein is CASSPGVPLSNQPQHF.

The chain recombines TRBV24-1 with TRBJ2-3; weak D call: TRBD2 (5 bases). Germline V gene data show CDR1 as KGHDR and CDR2 as SFDVKD. The CDR3 extends over 17 amino acids. The ends were cut back, 3 bases at V and 2 bases at J, with 17 bases in the middle. CDR3 coding DNA: TGTGCCACCAGTGATCTCGGACGGGAAGCCCTCACAGATACGCAGTATTTT. This translates into CATSDLGREALTDTQYF.

This clone was picked up one time. The chain links TRBV14 to TRBJ2-2, with D perhaps matching TRBD1 or TRBD2 (5 bases each). The CDR3 is made up of 15 amino acids. Germline V gene sequence: CDR1 SGHDN, CDR2 FVKESK. The ends were cut back, 8 bases at V and 4 bases at J, with 17 bases in the middle. For the CDR3, the DNA is TGTGCCAGCCGGGCGAGCGGACAAGCCACCGGGGAGCTGTTTTTT. Its protein is CASRASGQATGELFF.

This clone is a singleton in its sample. V and J are TRBV5-1 and TRBJ1-5, with no clear D. Per the germline V gene, CDR1 is SGHRS and CDR2 is YFSETQ. V was pared by 4 bases and J by 0 bases, with 11 bases between. This CDR3 spans 15 amino acids. CDR3 coding DNA: TGCGCCAGCAGCCAGACGCACGGTAGCAATCAGCCCCAGCATTTT. Translating it yields CASSQTHGSNQPQHF.